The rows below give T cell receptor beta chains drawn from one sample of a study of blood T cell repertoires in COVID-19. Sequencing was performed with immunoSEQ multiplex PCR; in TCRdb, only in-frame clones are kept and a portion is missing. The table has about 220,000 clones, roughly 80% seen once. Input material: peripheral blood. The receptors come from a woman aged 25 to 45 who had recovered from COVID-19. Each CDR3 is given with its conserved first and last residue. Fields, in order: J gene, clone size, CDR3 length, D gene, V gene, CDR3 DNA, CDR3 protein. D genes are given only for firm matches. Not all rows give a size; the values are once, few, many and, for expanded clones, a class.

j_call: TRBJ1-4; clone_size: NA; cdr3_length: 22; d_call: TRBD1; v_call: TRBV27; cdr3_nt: TGTGCCAGCAGTCTTATTATTAAACTAGGGACAGGGGGTTTTAGGACTAATGAAAAACTGTTTTTT; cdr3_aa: CASSLIIKLGTGGFRTNEKLFF
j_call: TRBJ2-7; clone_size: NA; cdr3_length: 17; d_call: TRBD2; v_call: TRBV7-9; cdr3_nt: TGTGCCAGCAGCTTAGCTAGCGGGAGGGCAAACTCCTACGAGCAGTACTTC; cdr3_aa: CASSLASGRANSYEQYF
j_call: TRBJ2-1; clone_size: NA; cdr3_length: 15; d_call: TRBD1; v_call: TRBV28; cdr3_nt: TGTGCCAGCAAAACCGGGACAGGCTCCTACAATGAGCAGTTCTTC; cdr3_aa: CASKTGTGSYNEQFF
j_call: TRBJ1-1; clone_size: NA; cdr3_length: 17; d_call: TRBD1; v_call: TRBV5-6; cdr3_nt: TGTGCCAGCAGCTTTGCCGGGACAGGGAACTTGCTCACTGAAGCTTTCTTT; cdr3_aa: CASSFAGTGNLLTEAFF
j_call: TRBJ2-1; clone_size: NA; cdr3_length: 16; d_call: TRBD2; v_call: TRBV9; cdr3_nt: TGTGCCAGCAGCGCTCGGGGGACTAGCGGGAATGGTGAGCAGTTCTTC; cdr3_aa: CASSARGTSGNGEQFF
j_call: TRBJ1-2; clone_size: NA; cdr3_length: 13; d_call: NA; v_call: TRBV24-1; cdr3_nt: TGTGCCACCAGTGAAAGGGGCCCAGCTGGCTACACCTTC; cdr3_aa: CATSERGPAGYTF
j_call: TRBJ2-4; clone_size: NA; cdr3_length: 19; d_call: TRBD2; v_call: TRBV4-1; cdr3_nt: TGCGCCAGCAGCCCGCTAATCCTCCTAGCGGGAGGGCCCAAAAACATTCAGTACTTC; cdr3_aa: CASSPLILLAGGPKNIQYF
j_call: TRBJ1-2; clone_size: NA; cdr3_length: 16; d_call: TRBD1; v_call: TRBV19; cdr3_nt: TGTGCCAGTTCCAAAGGACAGGGGCCCCTTGGCTATGGCTACACCTTC; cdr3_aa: CASSKGQGPLGYGYTF
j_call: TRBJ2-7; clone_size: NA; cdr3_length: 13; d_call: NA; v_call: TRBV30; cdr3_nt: TGTGCCTGGAGTGTACTATCGTCCTACGAGCAGTACTTC; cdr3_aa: CAWSVLSSYEQYF
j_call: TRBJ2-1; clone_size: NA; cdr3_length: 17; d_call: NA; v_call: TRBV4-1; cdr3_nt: TGCGCCAGCAGCCAAGAGGTAGCGCCCAGTGTCTACAATGAGCAGTTCTTC; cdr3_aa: CASSQEVAPSVYNEQFF
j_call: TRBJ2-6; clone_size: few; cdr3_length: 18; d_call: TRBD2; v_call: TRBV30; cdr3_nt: TGTGCCTGGAGTGCTCTAGCGGGAGGTTTCTCTGGGGCCAACGTCCTGACTTTC; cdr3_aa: CAWSALAGGFSGANVLTF
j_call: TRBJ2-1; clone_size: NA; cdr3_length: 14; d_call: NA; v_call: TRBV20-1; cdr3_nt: TGCAGTGCTAGTGCGGGATTCTCCTACAATGAGCAGTTCTTC; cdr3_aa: CSASAGFSYNEQFF
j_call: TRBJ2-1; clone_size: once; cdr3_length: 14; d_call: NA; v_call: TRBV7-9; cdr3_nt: TGTGCCAGCAGCTTGTCAGGGCCCTACAATGAGCAGTTCTTC; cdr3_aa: CASSLSGPYNEQFF
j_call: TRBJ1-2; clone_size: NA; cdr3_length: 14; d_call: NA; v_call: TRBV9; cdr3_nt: TGTGCCAGCAGCGGATACAGGGCCGGCTATGGCTACACCTTC; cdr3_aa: CASSGYRAGYGYTF
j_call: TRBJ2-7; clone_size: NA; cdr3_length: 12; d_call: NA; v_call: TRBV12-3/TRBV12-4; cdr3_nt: TGTGCCAGCAGTTTAGTCTCCCTCGAGCAGTACTTC; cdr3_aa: CASSLVSLEQYF
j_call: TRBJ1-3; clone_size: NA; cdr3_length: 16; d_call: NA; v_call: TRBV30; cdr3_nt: TGTGCCTGGAGTCCCCCGGGCAGCCTAGCCGGAAACACCATATATTTT; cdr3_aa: CAWSPPGSLAGNTIYF
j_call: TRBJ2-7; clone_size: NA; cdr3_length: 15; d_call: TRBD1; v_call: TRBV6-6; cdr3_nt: TGTGCCAGCAGTCATAGACAGGGTACGACCTACGAGCAGTACTTC; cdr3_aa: CASSHRQGTTYEQYF
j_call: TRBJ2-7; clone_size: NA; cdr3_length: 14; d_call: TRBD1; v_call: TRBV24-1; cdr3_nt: TGTGCCACCAGTGATTCGTGGACAGGGAGCGAGCAGTACTTC; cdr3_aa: CATSDSWTGSEQYF
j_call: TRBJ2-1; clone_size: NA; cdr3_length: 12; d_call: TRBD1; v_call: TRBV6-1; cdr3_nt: TGTGCCAGCAGTGACGGGACAGGGGAAGGGTTCTTC; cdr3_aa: CASSDGTGEGFF
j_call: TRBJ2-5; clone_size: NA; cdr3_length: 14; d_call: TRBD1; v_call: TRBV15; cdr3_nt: TGTGCCACCAGCAGAGACAGGGGGCAAGAGACCCAGTACTTC; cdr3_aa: CATSRDRGQETQYF
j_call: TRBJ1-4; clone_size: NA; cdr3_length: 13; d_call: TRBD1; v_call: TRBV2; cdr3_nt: TGTGCCAGCCGGGGACAGCCGAATGAAAAACTGTTTTTT; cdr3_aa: CASRGQPNEKLFF
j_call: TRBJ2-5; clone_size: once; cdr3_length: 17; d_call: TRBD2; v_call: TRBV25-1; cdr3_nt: TGTGCCAGCAGTGAATATGGGATAGCGGGAGTAGGGGAGACCCAGTACTTC; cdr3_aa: CASSEYGIAGVGETQYF
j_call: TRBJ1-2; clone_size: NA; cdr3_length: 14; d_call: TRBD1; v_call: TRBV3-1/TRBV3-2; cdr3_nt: TGTGCCAGCAGCCCCTGGGACAGTAACTATGGCTACACCTTC; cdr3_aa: CASSPWDSNYGYTF
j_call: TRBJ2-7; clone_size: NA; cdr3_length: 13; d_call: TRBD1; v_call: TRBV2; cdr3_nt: TGTGCCACACAAACAGGGGACTCCTACGAGCAGTACTTC; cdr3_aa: CATQTGDSYEQYF
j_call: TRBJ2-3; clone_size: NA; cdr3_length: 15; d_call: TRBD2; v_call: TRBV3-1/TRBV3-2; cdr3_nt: TGTGCCAGCAGCCTAGTTACTAGCGGGGAGGGTACGCAGTATTTT; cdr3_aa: CASSLVTSGEGTQYF
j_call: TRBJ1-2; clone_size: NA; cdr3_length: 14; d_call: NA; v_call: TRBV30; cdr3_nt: TGTGCCTGGAGTCCCGGGATAGCTAACTATGGCTACACCTTC; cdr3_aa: CAWSPGIANYGYTF
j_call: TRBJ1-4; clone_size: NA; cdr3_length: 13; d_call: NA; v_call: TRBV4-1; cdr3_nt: TGCGCCAGCAGCCAATGGGGGGATGAAAAACTGTTTTTT; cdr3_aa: CASSQWGDEKLFF
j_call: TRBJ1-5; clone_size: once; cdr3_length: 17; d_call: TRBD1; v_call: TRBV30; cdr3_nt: TGTGCCTGGAGTCCACGACAGGGGGCGGCTAGCAATCAGCCCCAGCATTTT; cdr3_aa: CAWSPRQGAASNQPQHF
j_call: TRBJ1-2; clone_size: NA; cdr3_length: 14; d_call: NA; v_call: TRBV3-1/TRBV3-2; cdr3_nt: TGTGCCAGCAGCCAAGTTACCCCGGGCTATGGCTACACCTTC; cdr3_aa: CASSQVTPGYGYTF
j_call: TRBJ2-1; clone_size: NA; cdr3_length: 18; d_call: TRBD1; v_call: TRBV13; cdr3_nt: TGTGCCAGCAGCTTTGCCGGGACAGGGGGCAGCTCCTACAATGAGCAGTTCTTC; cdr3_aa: CASSFAGTGGSSYNEQFF
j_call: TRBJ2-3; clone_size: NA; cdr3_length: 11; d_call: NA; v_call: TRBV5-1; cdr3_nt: TGCGCCAGCGAAGGGGAAGATACGCAGTATTTT; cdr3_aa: CASEGEDTQYF
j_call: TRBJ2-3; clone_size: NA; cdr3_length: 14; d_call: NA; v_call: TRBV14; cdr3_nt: TGTGCCAGCAAGGTTCAGGGGGGAGGAGATACGCAGTATTTT; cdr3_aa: CASKVQGGGDTQYF
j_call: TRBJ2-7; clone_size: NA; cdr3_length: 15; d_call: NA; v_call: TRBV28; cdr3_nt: TGTGCCAGCAGTTATCGACAGTCCCACTCCTACGAGCAGTACTTC; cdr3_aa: CASSYRQSHSYEQYF
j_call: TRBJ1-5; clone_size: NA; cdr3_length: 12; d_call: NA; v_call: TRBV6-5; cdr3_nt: TGTGCCAGCACGGGAAGCAATCAGCCCCAGCATTTT; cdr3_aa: CASTGSNQPQHF
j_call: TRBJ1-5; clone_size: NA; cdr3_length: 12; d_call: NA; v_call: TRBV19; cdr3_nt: TGTGCCAGTAGCCCCCAGTATCAGCCCCAGCATTTT; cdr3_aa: CASSPQYQPQHF
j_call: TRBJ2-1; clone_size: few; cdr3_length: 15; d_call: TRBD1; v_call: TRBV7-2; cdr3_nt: TGTGCCAGCAGCGACCGGGACAGGGTCTACAATGAGCAGTTCTTC; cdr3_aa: CASSDRDRVYNEQFF
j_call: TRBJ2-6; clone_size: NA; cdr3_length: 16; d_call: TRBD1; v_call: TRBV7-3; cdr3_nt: TGTGCCAGCAGCCCCCGACAGGGGACCGGGGCCAACGTCCTGACTTTC; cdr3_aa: CASSPRQGTGANVLTF
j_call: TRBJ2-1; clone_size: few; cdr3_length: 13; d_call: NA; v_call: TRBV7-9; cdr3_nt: TGTGCCAGCAGTAGGGGTGATTACAATGAGCAGTTCTTC; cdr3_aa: CASSRGDYNEQFF